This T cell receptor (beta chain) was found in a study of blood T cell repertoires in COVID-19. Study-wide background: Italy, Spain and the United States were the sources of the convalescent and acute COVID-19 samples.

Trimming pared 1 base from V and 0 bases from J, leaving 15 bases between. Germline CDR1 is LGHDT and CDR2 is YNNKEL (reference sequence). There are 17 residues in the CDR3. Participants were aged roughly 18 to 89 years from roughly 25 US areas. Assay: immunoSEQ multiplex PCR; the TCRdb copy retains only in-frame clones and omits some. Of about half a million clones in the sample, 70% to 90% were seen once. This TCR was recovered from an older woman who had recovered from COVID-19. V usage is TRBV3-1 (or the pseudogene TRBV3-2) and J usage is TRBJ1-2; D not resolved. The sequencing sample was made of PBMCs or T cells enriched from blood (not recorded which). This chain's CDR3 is CASSQGLWAGSNYGYTF. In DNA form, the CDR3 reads TGTGCCAGCAGCCAAGGCCTATGGGCGGGTTCTAACTATGGCTACACCTTC.